The present T cell receptor beta chain was sequenced within a study of cytomegalovirus exposure and HLA in healthy donors (dated by TCRdb to about 2017). Broadly, across the study: According to a later analysis, the roughly 130 validation repertoires were produced on the same platform as the 680 or so repertoires of the first cohort. The study combined high-throughput TCR immunosequencing, statistical association of individual TCRs with disease status, and machine learning to predict cytomegalovirus infection status. A separate validation cohort of roughly 120 different subjects was used in addition to the roughly 700-subject first cohort. The study was designed to test whether signatures of past pathogen exposure could be identified by cataloging public T cell receptors.

The donors belonged to the validation cohort of around 130 subjects, which was separate from the 666-subject first cohort. On this clone itself: Its binding antigen is unknown. One base away there is no much larger clone; base qualities are not given.

Receptors were amplified or captured by the immunoSEQ multiplex PCR assay. As for how the authors treated the data: A statistical classification framework was built for diagnosing cytomegalovirus status from the catalog of TCR beta chain sequences. TCRdb holds this immuneACCESS table with in-frame rearrangements only. Some clones are missing; in checked studies, unresolved V genes explain under half, and the rest has no known cause. The DNA was the basis for D and trimming; V, J and clone size are from that table. A total of some 250,000 clones appear in this sample, 90% of them only once. The ten most abundant clones make up under 0.4% of the sample. What the research found in general, with its limitations: Subsequent analysis determined that TCRs grouped into clusters in the first cohort also showed a tendency toward co-occurrence across the 120 or so validation repertoires, and 85% to 95% of cluster scores exceeded 0. Most TCR sequences were observed very rarely across donors, whereas some public TCRs were present in many individuals. In vitro tests confirmed that a few of the cytomegalovirus-associated TCR beta chains recognize cytomegalovirus antigens. A later analysis had no HLA typing for the validation cohort, so co-occurrence there was scored across all 130 or so repertoires. The authors suggested that the approach could potentially be generalized to other disease states and immunological phenotypes. A total of fewer than 200 TCR beta chains were listed by the study as associated with cytomegalovirus. The classifier was reported to diagnose cytomegalovirus status with high specificity and sensitivity in both the original and validation cohorts.

From a lookup of the germline V gene, CDR1 and CDR2 are MRHNA and SNTAGT. V loses 5 bases of germline sequence and J loses 1 base, and the interval between the two ends is 8 bases. The cysteine opens and the phenylalanine closes a CDR3 of 13 amino acids. Only the CDR3 region is kept as DNA, spanning 39 bases read in frame from base 1. The V gene is TRBV6-4 and the J gene is TRBJ1-1; the D gene cannot be named for sure. Sample: PBMCs. The origin of this receptor is a woman between 18 and 29 years old in good health and CMV-seronegative. The DNA sequence is TGTGCCAGCAGTCAATCCCAGAACACTGAAGCTTTCTTT. Translated, it reads CASSQSQNTEAFF.